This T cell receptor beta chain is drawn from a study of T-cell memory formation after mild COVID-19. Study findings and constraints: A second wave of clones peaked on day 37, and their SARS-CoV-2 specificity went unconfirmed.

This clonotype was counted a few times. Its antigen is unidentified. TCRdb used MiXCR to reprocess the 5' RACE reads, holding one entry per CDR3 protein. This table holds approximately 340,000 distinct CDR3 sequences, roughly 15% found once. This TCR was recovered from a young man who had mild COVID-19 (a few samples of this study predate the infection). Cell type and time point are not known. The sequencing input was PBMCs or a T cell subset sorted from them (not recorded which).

CDR3 sequence (DNA): TGTGCCAGCAGGCCCCCGGGGGCCAGCACAGATACGCAGTATTTT. Encoded protein: CASRPPGASTDTQYF. J is TRBJ2-3 and V is TRBV7-2, with D perhaps TRBD1 or TRBD2 (6 bases each). This CDR3 has 15 residues. The V and J ends lost 6 bases and 0 bases respectively, with 13 bases between them. CDR1 SGHTA and CDR2 FQGNSA come from the germline V gene.